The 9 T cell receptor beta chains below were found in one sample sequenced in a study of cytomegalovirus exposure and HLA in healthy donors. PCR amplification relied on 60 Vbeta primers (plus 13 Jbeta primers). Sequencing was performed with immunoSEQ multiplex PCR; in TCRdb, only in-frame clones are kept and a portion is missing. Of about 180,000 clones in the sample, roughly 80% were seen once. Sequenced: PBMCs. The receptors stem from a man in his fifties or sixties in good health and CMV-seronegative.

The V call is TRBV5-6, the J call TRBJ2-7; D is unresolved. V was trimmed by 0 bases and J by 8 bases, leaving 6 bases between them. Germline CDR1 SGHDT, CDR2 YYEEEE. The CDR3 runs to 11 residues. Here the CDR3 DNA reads TGTGCCAGCAGCTTGGGTCAAAAGCAGTACTTC. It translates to CASSLGQKQYF.

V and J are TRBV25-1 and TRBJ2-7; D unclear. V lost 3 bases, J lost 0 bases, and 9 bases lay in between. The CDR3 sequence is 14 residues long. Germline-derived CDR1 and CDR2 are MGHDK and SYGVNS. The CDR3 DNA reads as TGTGCCAGCAGTGACCCCTCGAGCTCCTACGAGCAGTACTTC. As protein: CASSDPSSSYEQYF.

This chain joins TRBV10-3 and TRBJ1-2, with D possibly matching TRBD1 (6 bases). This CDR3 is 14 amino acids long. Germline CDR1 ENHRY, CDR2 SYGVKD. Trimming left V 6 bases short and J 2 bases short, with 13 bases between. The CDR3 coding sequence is TGTGCCATCAGGGCCAGGGGTGGGAACTATGGCTACACCTTC. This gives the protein CAIRARGGNYGYTF.

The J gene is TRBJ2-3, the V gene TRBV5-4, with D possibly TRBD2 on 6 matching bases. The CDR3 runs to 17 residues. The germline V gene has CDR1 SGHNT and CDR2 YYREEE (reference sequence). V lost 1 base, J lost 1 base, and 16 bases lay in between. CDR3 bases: TGTGCCAGCAGCTTGTTCGGGGAGTCTAGCGGCACAGATACGCAGTATTTT. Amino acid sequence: CASSLFGESSGTDTQYF.

Here the CDR3 reads CASSYSQRAGYEQYF. The CDR3 bases are TGTGCCAGCAGTTACTCCCAGAGGGCCGGCTACGAGCAGTACTTC. V and J are TRBV6-5 and TRBJ2-7, with a possible D match to TRBD2 (5 bases). Trimming stripped 0 bases from V and 3 bases from J, with 12 bases between. Germline V CDR1 and CDR2: MNHEY, SVGAGI. There are 15 residues in the CDR3.

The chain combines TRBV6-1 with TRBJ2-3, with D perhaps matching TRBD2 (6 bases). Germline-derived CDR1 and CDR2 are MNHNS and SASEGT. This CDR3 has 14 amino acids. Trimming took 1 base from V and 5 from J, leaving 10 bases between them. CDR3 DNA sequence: TGTGCCAGCAGTGAAGGGTGGGGAGGAGATACGCAGTATTTT. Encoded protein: CASSEGWGGDTQYF.

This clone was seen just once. This chain's CDR3 is CASSDNDSGVNTEAFF. The CDR3, as DNA: TGTGCCAGCAGTGACAATGATTCAGGGGTGAACACTGAAGCTTTCTTT. The rearrangement uses TRBV2 and TRBJ1-1; D possibly corresponds to TRBD1 (6 bases). This CDR3 is built from 16 residues. The germline CDR1 and CDR2 sequences are SNHLY and FYNNEI. Between the trimmed V and J ends, which lost 3 bases and 0 bases, there was a span of 14 bases.

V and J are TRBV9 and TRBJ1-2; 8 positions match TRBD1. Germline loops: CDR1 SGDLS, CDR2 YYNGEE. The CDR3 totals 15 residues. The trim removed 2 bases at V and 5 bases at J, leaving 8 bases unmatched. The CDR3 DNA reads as TGTGCCAGCAGCGTTGGACAGGGAGGGGGATATGGCTACACCTTC. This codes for CASSVGQGGGYGYTF.

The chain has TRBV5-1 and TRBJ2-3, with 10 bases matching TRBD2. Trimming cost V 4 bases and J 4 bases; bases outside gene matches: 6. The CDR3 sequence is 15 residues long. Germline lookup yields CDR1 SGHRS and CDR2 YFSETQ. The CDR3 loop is CASSPGTSDPDTQYF. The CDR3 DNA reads TGCGCCAGCAGCCCCGGGACTAGCGATCCAGATACGCAGTATTTT. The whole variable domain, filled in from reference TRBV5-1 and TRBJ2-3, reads KAGVTQTPRYLIKTRGQQVTLSCSPISGHRSVSWYQQTPGQGLQFLFEYFSETQRNKGNFPGRFSGRQFSNSRSEMNVSTLELGDSALYLCASSPGTSDPDTQYFGPGTRLTVL.